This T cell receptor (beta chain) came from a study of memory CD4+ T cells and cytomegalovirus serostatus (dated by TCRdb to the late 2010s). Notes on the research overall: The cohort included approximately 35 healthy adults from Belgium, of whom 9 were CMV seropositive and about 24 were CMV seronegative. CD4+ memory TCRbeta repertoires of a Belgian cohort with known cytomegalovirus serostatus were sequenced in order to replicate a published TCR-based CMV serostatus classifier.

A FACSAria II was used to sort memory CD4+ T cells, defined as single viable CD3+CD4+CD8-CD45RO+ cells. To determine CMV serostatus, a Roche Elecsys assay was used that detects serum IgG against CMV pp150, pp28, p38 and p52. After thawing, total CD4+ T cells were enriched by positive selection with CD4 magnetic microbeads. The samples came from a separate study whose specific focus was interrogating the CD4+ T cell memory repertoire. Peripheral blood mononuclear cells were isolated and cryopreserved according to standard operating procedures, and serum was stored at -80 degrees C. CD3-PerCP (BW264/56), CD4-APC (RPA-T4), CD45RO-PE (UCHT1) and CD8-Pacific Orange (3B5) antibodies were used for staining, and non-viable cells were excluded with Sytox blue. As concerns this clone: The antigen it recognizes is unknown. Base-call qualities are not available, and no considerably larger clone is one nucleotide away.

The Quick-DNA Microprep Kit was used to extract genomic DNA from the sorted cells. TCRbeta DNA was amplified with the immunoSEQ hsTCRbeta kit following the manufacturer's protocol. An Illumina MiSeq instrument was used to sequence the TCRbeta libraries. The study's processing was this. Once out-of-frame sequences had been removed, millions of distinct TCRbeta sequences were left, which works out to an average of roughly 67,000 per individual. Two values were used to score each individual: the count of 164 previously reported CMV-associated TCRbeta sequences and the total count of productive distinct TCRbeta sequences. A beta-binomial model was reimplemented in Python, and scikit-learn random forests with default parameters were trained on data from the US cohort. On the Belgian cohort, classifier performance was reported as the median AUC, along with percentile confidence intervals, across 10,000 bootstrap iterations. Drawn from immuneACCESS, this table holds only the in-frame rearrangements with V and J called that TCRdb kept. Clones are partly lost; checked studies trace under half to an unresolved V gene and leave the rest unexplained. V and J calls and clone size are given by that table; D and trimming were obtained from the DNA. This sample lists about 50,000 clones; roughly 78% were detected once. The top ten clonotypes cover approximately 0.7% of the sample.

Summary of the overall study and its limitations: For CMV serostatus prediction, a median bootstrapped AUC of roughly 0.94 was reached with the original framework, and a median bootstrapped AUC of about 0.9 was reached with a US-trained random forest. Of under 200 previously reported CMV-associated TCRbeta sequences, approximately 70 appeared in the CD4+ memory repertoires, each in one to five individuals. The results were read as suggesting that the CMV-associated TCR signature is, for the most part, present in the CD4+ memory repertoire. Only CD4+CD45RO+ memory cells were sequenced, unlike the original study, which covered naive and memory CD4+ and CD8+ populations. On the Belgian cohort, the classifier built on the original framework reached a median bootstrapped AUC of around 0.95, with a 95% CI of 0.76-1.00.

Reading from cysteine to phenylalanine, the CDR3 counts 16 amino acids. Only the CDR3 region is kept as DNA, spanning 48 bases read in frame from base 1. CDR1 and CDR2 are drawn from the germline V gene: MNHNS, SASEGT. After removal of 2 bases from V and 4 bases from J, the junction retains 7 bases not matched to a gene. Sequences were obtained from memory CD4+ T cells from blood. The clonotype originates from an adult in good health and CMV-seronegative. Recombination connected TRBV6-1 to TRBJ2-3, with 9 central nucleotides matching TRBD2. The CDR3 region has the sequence CASSESVSGRADTQYF. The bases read TGTGCCAGCAGTGAATCAGTTAGCGGGAGAGCAGATACGCAGTATTTT.